This T cell receptor beta chain was sequenced during a study of CD8 T cells in Susac syndrome. Germline lookup yields CDR1 SQVTM and CDR2 ANQGSEA. This CDR3 is built from 13 residues. V was clipped by 5 bases and J by 2 bases, with 11 bases between them. Roughly 0.45 to 1 ug RNA was reverse transcribed with random hexamers. The amplification used immunoSEQ multiplex PCR on TCR beta CDR3; it spanned 54 Vbeta and 13 Jbeta. TCRdb analysed the immunoSEQ multiplex PCR reads with MiXCR anew, one entry per CDR3 protein. The data contain approximately 75,000 distinct CDR3 sequences, 95% of them seen just once; the ten biggest clones take up approximately 0.25%. TCR beta was sequenced from blood CD8+ and CD4+ T cells.

The sequenced sample consisted of CD8+ T cells from PBMCs. The chain links TRBV29-1 to TRBJ2-3, with D possibly called TRBD1 or TRBD2 (5 bases each). The clonotype comes from a human donor in good health. The DNA of the CDR3 is TGCAGCGTTACCGGGACGGACACAGATACGCAGTATTTT. The encoded protein is CSVTGTDTDTQYF.